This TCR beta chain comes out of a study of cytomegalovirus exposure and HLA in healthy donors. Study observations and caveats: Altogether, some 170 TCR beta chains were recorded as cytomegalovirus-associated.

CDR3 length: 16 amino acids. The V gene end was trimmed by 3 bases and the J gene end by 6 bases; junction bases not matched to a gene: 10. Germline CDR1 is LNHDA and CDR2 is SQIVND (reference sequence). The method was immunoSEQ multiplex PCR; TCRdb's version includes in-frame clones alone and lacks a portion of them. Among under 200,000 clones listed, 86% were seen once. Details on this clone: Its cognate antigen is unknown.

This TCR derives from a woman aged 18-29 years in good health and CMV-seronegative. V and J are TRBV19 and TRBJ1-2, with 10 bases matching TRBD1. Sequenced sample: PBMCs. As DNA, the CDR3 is TGTGCCAGTAGTATTGACGCGACAGGGGGCATACATGGCTACACCTTC. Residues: CASSIDATGGIHGYTF. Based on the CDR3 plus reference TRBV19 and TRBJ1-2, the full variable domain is DGGITQSPKYLFRKEGQNVTLSCEQNLNHDAMYWYRQDPGQGLRLIYYSQIVNDFQKGDIAEGYSVSREKKESFPLTVTSAQKNPTAFYLCASSIDATGGIHGYTFGSGTRLTVV.